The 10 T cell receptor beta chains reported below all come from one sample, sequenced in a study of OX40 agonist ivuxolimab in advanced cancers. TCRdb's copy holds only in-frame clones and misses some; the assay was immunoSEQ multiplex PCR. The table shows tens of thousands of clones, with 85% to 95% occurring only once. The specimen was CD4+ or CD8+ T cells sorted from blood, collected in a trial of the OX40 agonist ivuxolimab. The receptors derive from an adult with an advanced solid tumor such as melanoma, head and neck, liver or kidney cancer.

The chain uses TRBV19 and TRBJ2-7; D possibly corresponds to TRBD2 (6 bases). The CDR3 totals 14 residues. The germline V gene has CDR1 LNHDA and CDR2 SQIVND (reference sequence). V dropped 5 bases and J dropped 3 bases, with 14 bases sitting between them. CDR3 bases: TGTGCCAGTAGTGCCGCGGGGCGGGTCTACGAGCAGTACTTC. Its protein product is CASSAAGRVYEQYF.

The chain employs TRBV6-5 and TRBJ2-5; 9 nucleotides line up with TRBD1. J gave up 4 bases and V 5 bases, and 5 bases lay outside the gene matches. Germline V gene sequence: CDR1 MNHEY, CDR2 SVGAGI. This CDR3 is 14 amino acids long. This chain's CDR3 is CASSPGQGPETQYF. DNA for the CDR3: TGTGCCAGCAGTCCGGGACAGGGACCAGAGACCCAGTACTTC.

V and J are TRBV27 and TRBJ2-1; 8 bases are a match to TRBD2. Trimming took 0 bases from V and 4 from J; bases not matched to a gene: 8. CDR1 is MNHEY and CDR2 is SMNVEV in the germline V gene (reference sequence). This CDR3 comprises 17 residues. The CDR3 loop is CASSLSLGAGAYNEQFF. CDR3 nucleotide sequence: TGTGCCAGCAGTTTATCCCTAGGAGCGGGAGCTTACAATGAGCAGTTCTTC.

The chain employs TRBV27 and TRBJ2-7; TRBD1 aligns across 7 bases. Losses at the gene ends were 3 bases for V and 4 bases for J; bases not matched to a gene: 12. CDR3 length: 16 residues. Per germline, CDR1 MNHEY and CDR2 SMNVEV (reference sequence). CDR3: CASSLRQGSGWYEQYF. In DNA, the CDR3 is TGTGCCAGCAGTTTGAGACAGGGTAGTGGGTGGTACGAGCAGTACTTC.

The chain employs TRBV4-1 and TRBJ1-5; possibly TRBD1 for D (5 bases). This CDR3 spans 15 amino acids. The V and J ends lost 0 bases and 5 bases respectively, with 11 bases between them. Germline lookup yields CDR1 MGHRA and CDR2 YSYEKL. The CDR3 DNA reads TGCGCCAGCAGCCAAGATCGGGGGAGCCATCAGCCCCAGCATTTT. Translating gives CASSQDRGSHQPQHF.

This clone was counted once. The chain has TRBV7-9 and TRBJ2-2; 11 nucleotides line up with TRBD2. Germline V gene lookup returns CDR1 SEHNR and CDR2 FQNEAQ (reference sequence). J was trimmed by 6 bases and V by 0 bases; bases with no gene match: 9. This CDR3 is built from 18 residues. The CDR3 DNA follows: TGTGCCAGCAGCTTAGCCGCGACTAGCGGGGATGCGGCCGGGGAGCTGTTTTTT. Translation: CASSLAATSGDAAGELFF.

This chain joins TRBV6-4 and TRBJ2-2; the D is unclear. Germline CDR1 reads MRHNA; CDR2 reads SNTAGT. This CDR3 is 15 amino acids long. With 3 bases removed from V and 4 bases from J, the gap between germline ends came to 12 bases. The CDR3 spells CASSEWMGTTGELFF. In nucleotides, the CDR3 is TGTGCCAGCAGTGAGTGGATGGGTACCACCGGGGAGCTGTTTTTT.

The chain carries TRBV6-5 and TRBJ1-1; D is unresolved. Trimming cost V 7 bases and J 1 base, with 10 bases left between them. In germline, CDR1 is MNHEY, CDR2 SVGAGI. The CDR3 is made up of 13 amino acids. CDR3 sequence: CASIPSSNTEAFF. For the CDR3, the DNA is TGTGCCAGCATCCCGAGCTCGAACACTGAAGCTTTCTTT.

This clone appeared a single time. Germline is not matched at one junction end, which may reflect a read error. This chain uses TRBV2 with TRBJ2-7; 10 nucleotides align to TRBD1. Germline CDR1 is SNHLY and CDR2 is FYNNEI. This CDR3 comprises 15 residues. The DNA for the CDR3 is TGTGCCAGCAGGGAAGGGACAGGGGCGTCGTACGAGCAGTACTTC. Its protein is CASREGTGASYEQYF.

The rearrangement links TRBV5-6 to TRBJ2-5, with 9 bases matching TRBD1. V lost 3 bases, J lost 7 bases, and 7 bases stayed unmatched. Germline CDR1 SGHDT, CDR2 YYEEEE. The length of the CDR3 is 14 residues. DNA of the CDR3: TGTGCCAGCAGCTCCCGACAGGGGGATAGGACCCAGTACTTC. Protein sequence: CASSSRQGDRTQYF.